Shown below are 31 T cell receptor beta chains from a single sample sequenced in a study of neurological immune-mediated disorders. TCRdb ran MiXCR on the 5' RACE reads and lists one entry per CDR3 protein. Here the sample spans 45,000 or so distinct CDR3 sequences, just over 3% being singletons. Sequenced input: PBMCs. The receptors were sampled from a woman aged 50 to 60 with multiple sclerosis.

This clonotype appeared many times. The chain uses TRBV5-1 and TRBJ2-2, with 11 bases matching TRBD2. Germline trimming cut 3 bases from V and 2 bases from J; bases unmatched to any gene: 3. The CDR3 runs 16 residues. Germline V gene data show CDR1 as SGHRS and CDR2 as YFSETQ. The CDR3 protein is CASSWGTSGNTGELFF. The CDR3, as DNA: TGCGCCAGCAGCTGGGGGACTAGCGGAAACACCGGGGAGCTGTTTTTT.

There are a few counts of this clonotype. The genes are TRBV27 and TRBJ1-5; TRBD1 might be the D (5 bases). CDR1 is MNHEY and CDR2 is SMNVEV in the germline V gene (reference sequence). Trimming removed 5 bases from V and 5 bases from J, with 13 bases in between. This CDR3 is built from 14 residues. CDR3 sequence reads: CASSQGEGHQPQHF. The CDR3 bases are TGTGCCAGCAGTCAAGGGGAGGGTCATCAGCCCCAGCATTTT.

This clonotype was recorded at least ten times. The DNA for the CDR3 is TGTGCCAGCAGCTTAAGCGGGCAGGGCCCTCAAGAGACCCAGTACTTC. As protein: CASSLSGQGPQETQYF. V and J are TRBV7-2 and TRBJ2-5, with D possibly matching TRBD2 (6 bases). Between the trimmed V and J ends, which lost 2 bases and 2 bases, there was a span of 15 bases. In germline, CDR1 is SGHTA, CDR2 FQGNSA. CDR3 size: 16 residues.

This clonotype was found many times. This chain links TRBV7-2 with TRBJ1-2; D possibly corresponds to TRBD1 (6 bases). The CDR3 consists of 16 residues. Germline CDR1 is SGHTA and CDR2 is FQGNSA. V was cut by 0 bases and J by 0 bases, with 11 bases left in between. The CDR3 is CASSLAQDRTNYGYTF. CDR3 sequence (DNA): TGTGCCAGCAGCTTAGCTCAGGACAGAACTAACTATGGCTACACCTTC.

This clonotype has at least ten counts. V and J are TRBV5-1 and TRBJ2-5; 7 positions match TRBD2. CDR1 is SGHRS, CDR2 YFSETQ, per germline. After removal of 3 bases from V and 2 bases from J, the junction contained 7 bases not matched to a gene. The CDR3 covers 15 residues. CDR3 region: CASSSPQGLQETQYF. CDR3 nucleotides: TGCGCCAGCAGCTCCCCTCAGGGACTACAAGAGACCCAGTACTTC.

With regard to this clonotype: Given a much more abundant clone one base away, this may be a read error. The V call is TRBV20-1, the J call TRBJ2-5; 9 bases are a match to TRBD1. The CDR3 consists of 13 residues. Germline CDR1 DFQATT, CDR2 SNEGSKA (reference sequence). CDR3 loop: CSARGTGVENQYF. CDR3 sequence (DNA): TGCAGTGCTAGAGGGACAGGGGTAGAGAACCAGTACTTC.

This clonotype was observed at least ten times. This rearrangement joins TRBV7-9 to TRBJ2-1; 7 bases line up with TRBD1. Germline V gives CDR1 SEHNR, CDR2 FQNEAQ (reference sequence). The CDR3 is 15 residues long. V lost 5 bases, J lost 5 bases, and 9 bases stayed unmatched. This CDR3 is CASSPSGGVNNEQFF. The CDR3 DNA reads TGTGCCAGCAGCCCCTCAGGGGGAGTAAACAATGAGCAGTTCTTC.

The sample holds many counts of this clonotype. CDR3 nucleotide sequence: TGCGCCAGCAGCCCGAACCCGTCTAAAAACATTCAGTACTTC. Translation gives CASSPNPSKNIQYF. This chain joins TRBV5-1 and TRBJ2-4; D unresolved. The V gene's germline CDR1 is SGHRS and CDR2 YFSETQ. V was clipped by 4 bases and J by 4 bases, with 12 bases between them. This CDR3 comprises 14 residues.

This clonotype has at least ten counts. The chain recombines TRBV6-4 with TRBJ1-3, with TRBD1 as a possible D gene (6 bases). Per germline, CDR1 MRHNA and CDR2 SNTAGT. The CDR3 contains 16 residues. V was pared by 8 bases and J by 0 bases, with 17 bases between. This CDR3 reads CASSFKGGSSGNTIYF. In DNA, the CDR3 is TGTGCCAGCTCTTTTAAAGGGGGTTCCTCTGGAAACACCATATATTTT.

This clonotype was seen repeatedly, ten times or more. The chain recombines TRBV7-2 with TRBJ2-5, with D possibly TRBD2 on 5 matching bases. Germline assignment: CDR1 SGHTA and CDR2 FQGNSA. This CDR3 is built from 14 residues. V dropped 2 bases and J dropped 3 bases, with 10 bases sitting between them. The CDR3 reads CASSLLAEEETQYF. The CDR3 nucleotides read TGTGCCAGCAGCTTACTAGCTGAAGAAGAGACCCAGTACTTC.

This clonotype was detected many times. V is TRBV7-2 and J is TRBJ2-1, with unresolved D. The V and J ends lost 10 bases and 0 bases respectively, with 10 bases between them. There are 13 residues in the CDR3. Per the germline V gene, CDR1 is SGHTA and CDR2 is FQGNSA. This CDR3 reads CATSPGSYNEQFF. CDR3 nucleotide sequence: TGTGCCACCTCCCCGGGCTCCTACAATGAGCAGTTCTTC.

This clonotype was counted at least ten times. This chain connects TRBV5-1 to TRBJ2-1; TRBD1 or TRBD2 may be the D gene (5 bases each). Germline V gives CDR1 SGHRS, CDR2 YFSETQ. CDR3 length equals 15 residues. With 3 bases removed from V and 9 bases from J, the gap between germline ends came to 19 bases. Here the CDR3 reads CASSSTGTGAREQFF. CDR3 in DNA: TGCGCCAGCAGCTCAACCGGGACGGGTGCGCGTGAGCAGTTCTTC.

This clonotype was seen at least ten times. The chain employs TRBV2 and TRBJ1-6; maybe TRBD1 (5 bases). The CDR3 length is 15 residues. The V end was cut by 0 bases, the J end by 7 bases, with 10 bases between. Germline V gene lookup returns CDR1 SNHLY and CDR2 FYNNEI. The CDR3, as DNA: TGTGCCAGCAGTGAAGCCATGGGGGAAAATTCACCCCTCCACTTT. Amino acids: CASSEAMGENSPLHF.

This clonotype was found many times. CDR3 in amino acids: CASSLDQETQYF. CDR3 DNA sequence: TGTGCCAGCAGCCTCGACCAAGAGACCCAGTACTTC. This chain uses TRBV7-2 with TRBJ2-5; no clear D. Trimming pared 5 bases from V and 0 bases from J, leaving 4 bases between. The CDR3 extends over 12 amino acids. Germline CDR1 reads SGHTA; CDR2 reads FQGNSA.

This clonotype was found many times. The rearrangement links TRBV7-8 to TRBJ2-7, with 9 bases that match TRBD2. The CDR3 extends over 15 amino acids. Germline V gene data show CDR1 as SGHVS and CDR2 as FQNEAQ. J was trimmed by 2 bases and V by 1 base; bases with no gene match: 3. CDR3 protein: CASSLGGGGAYEQYV. The CDR3 DNA reads TGTGCCAGCAGCTTAGGCGGCGGGGGGGCCTACGAGCAGTACGTC.

This clonotype was seen many times. The chain links TRBV20-1 to TRBJ2-5; D is unresolved. Germline CDR1 and CDR2: DFQATT and SNEGSKA (reference sequence). Trimming left V 0 bases short and J 5 bases short, with 10 bases between. CDR3 size: 13 residues. CDR3: CSARDPRIETQYF. The CDR3 DNA reads as TGCAGTGCTAGAGATCCCAGGATTGAGACCCAGTACTTC.

In its sample, this clonotype was seen many times. The rearrangement joins TRBV20-1 to TRBJ1-5; D is unclear. This CDR3 is built from 15 residues. Trimming shortened V by 1 base and J by 0 bases, and 10 bases separated the two germline ends. Germline V gene sequence: CDR1 DFQATT, CDR2 SNEGSKA (reference sequence). In DNA, the CDR3 is TGCAGTGCTAGAGTACAGTGGGATAGCAATCAGCCCCAGCATTTT. It yields the protein CSARVQWDSNQPQHF.

This clonotype was seen repeatedly, ten times or more. This chain joins TRBV24-1 and TRBJ2-3; 12 bases match TRBD1. The CDR3 runs to 16 residues. CDR1 is KGHDR, CDR2 SFDVKD, per germline. Trimming removed 3 bases from V and 4 bases from J; junction bases left unmatched: 4. The CDR3 loop reads CATSDPGTGGPDTQYF. The CDR3 region has the DNA TGTGCCACCAGTGATCCGGGGACAGGGGGCCCAGATACGCAGTATTTT.

This clonotype was counted many times. V is TRBV5-6 and J is TRBJ1-1, with no clear D. Per germline, CDR1 SGHDT and CDR2 YYEEEE. The CDR3 is made up of 14 amino acids. V lost 3 bases, J lost 3 bases, and 12 bases lay in between. CDR3 sequence (DNA): TGTGCCAGCAGCTCGGGAGGTTTCGACACTGAAGCTTTCTTT. This codes for CASSSGGFDTEAFF.

About this clonotype: A read error may explain this, as a much larger clone is one base away. The chain employs TRBV3-1 and TRBJ2-7, with D possibly TRBD1 on 5 matching bases. The CDR3 covers 14 residues. Looked up from germline, CDR1 is LGHDT and CDR2 is YNNKEL (reference sequence). The CDR3 sequence: CVSSPHGAAYEQYF. The CDR3 nucleotides read TGTGTCAGCAGCCCACATGGGGCCGCCTACGAGCAGTACTTC.

In this sample, this clonotype turned up many times. This chain links TRBV5-1 with TRBJ2-5; 7 nucleotides agree with TRBD2. V lost 3 bases to trimming and J lost 2 bases; unmatched junction nucleotides: 4. There are 14 residues in the CDR3. Germline V gives CDR1 SGHRS, CDR2 YFSETQ. The CDR3 spells CASSWAGGQETQYF. For the CDR3, the DNA is TGCGCCAGCAGCTGGGCCGGGGGGCAAGAGACCCAGTACTTC.

This clonotype was counted many times. The rearrangement links TRBV20-1 to TRBJ1-2; no definite D call. The germline V gene has CDR1 DFQATT and CDR2 SNEGSKA (reference sequence). The CDR3 contains 12 residues. Trimming left V 3 bases short and J 8 bases short, with 13 bases between. The CDR3 spells CSASGETDGYTF. DNA for the CDR3: TGCAGTGCTAGTGGAGAGACCGACGGCTACACCTTC.

This clonotype was found many times. The chain couples TRBV5-1 to TRBJ1-1, with unresolved D. The CDR3 runs to 16 residues. Germline values: CDR1 SGHRS, CDR2 YFSETQ. V lost 3 bases and J lost 5, with 20 bases in between. The CDR3 reads CASSWGSGRGWTEAFF. The CDR3 bases are TGCGCCAGCAGCTGGGGAAGCGGTCGGGGTTGGACTGAAGCTTTCTTT.

This clonotype has just one count. This chain uses TRBV4-1 with TRBJ2-1; 10 bases match TRBD2. Trimming took 3 bases from V and 0 from J; bases not matched to a gene: 5. The CDR3 is made up of 17 amino acids. The germline V gene has CDR1 MGHRA and CDR2 YSYEKL. The CDR3, as DNA: TGCGCCAGCAGCCAGGGACTAGCGAGGAGCTCCTACAATGAGCAGTTCTTC. It encodes CASSQGLARSSYNEQFF.

This clonotype has a count of ten or more. This chain links TRBV27 with TRBJ2-3; TRBD2 matches at 12 bases. Trimming removed 3 bases from V and 6 bases from J; junction bases left unmatched: 7. The CDR3 extends over 16 amino acids. Germline values: CDR1 MNHEY, CDR2 SMNVEV (reference sequence). CDR3: CASSFSLAGGEDTQYF. The DNA for the CDR3 is TGTGCCAGCAGTTTTAGCCTAGCGGGAGGGGAGGATACGCAGTATTTT.

This clonotype was found many times. The chain has TRBV20-1 and TRBJ2-5; D call uncertain. Trimming stripped 3 bases from V and 5 bases from J, with 16 bases between. The CDR3 runs to 14 residues. From germline, CDR1 is DFQATT and CDR2 SNEGSKA (reference sequence). This CDR3 is CSASHGGIRETQYF. The CDR3, as DNA: TGCAGTGCTAGTCACGGCGGAATAAGGGAGACCCAGTACTTC.

This clonotype was observed many times. The rearrangement joins TRBV5-1 to TRBJ1-2; D ambiguous. This CDR3 spans 16 amino acids. V was pared by 5 bases and J by 4 bases, with 21 bases between. Germline CDR1 SGHRS, CDR2 YFSETQ. CDR3 in amino acids: CASSPLGRTLSYGYTF. The CDR3 DNA sequence: TGCGCCAGCAGTCCTCTTGGGAGGACCCTTAGCTATGGCTACACCTTC.

Of note for this clonotype: An end of the junction does not agree with germline; a read error may underlie this. The chain links TRBV20-1 to TRBJ1-5, with TRBD1 identical over 7 bases. Per the germline V gene, CDR1 is DFQATT and CDR2 is SNEGSKA (reference sequence). This CDR3 has 14 residues. The DNA of the CDR3 is TGCAGTGGTATAGAGGGGGCGGGCAGTCAGCCCCAGAATTTT. The encoded protein is CSGIEGAGSQPQNF.

In this sample, this clonotype turned up many times. This chain uses TRBV29-1 with TRBJ2-1, with 12 bases lining up with TRBD2. Per germline, CDR1 SQVTM and CDR2 ANQGSEA. The trim removed 3 bases at V and 2 bases at J, leaving 5 bases unmatched. The CDR3 runs 16 residues. This chain's CDR3 is CSVEGRLAGAYNEQFF. In DNA, the CDR3 is TGCAGCGTTGAGGGGAGACTAGCGGGGGCCTACAATGAGCAGTTCTTC.

This clonotype was recorded many times. V usage is TRBV5-6 and J usage is TRBJ1-2; the D is unclear. The germline gives CDR1 SGHDT, CDR2 YYEEEE. V shed 4 bases and J shed 4 bases, with 11 bases lying between them. This CDR3 has 13 residues. The CDR3 DNA sequence: TGTGCCAGCAGCCCGGAGATGACCTATGGCTACACCTTC. Encoded protein: CASSPEMTYGYTF.

This clonotype came up many times. The rearrangement uses TRBV20-1 and TRBJ2-7, with D maybe TRBD2 (6 bases). The length of the CDR3 is 13 residues. The ends were cut back, 3 bases at V and 2 bases at J, with 11 bases in the middle. CDR1 and CDR2 from the germline V gene are DFQATT and SNEGSKA (reference sequence). CDR3 residues: CSASGRFTYEQYF. The CDR3 nucleotides read TGCAGTGCTAGCGGGAGATTCACCTACGAGCAGTACTTC.